One T cell receptor (beta chain) is described in this entry. Its specificity is unknown. These data come from a study of T cell responses to AZD1222 COVID-19 vaccine. Study-level information: Second-dose groups at about 4 or about 12 weeks were pooled.

Study outcomes and limitations: Among spike-specific TCRs, nearly half reportedly target unmutated variant regions.

Germline V gene lookup returns CDR1 SEHNR and CDR2 FQNEAQ (reference sequence). The CDR3 runs 16 residues. J lost 1 base, V lost 5 bases, and 6 bases had no gene match. Method: immunoSEQ multiplex PCR; TCRdb's copy keeps in-frame clones and lacks some. The table has 130,000 or so clones, around nine tenths seen once. This specimen consisted of peripheral blood, obtained on day 0 of AZD1222 vaccination. The chain links TRBV7-9 to TRBJ2-1, with 9 bases fitting TRBD2. This clonotype was obtained from an adult in good health. CDR3 sequence: CASSRAGGRSYNEQFF. CDR3 nucleotide sequence: TGTGCCAGCAGCCGGGCGGGGGGGCGTTCCTACAATGAGCAGTTCTTC. Using reference TRBV7-9 and TRBJ2-1 for the parts outside the CDR3, the full variable domain is DTGVSQNPRHKITKRGQNVTFRCDPISEHNRLYWYRQTLGQGPEFLTYFQNEAQLEKSRLLSDRFSAERPKGSFSTLEIQRTEQGDSAMYLCASSRAGGRSYNEQFFGPGTRLTVL.